This entry features one T cell receptor (beta chain) sequence. Its antigen is still unknown. No quality values exist for individual bases; no much larger clone is one base distant. The cohort was made up of several hundred healthy bone marrow donors. Cohort members were all nominally healthy when sampled, although unrecorded immune exposures were likely present. The donor tested CMV seropositive, placing the donor among the roughly 300 seropositive members of the cohort. Each donor provided a peripheral blood sample, and peripheral blood mononuclear cells were used for TCR beta sequencing. Genomic DNA was extracted from the blood cell samples with the Qiagen DNeasy Blood Extraction Kit. The data originate from a study of cytomegalovirus exposure and HLA in healthy donors (TCRdb year 2017). Notes on the research overall: In an earlier analysis of approximately 500 of the donors, under 300 Gb of sequence data and just under 120 million unique TCR beta sequences from roughly 190 million T cells were reported. Approximately 330 gigabases of sequencing data and around 80 million unique TCR sequences made up an early release that covered several hundred HLA-typed donors. Of the 398 genotyped donors, 81% fell in the genetic ancestry cluster associated with self-reported Caucasian donors. The study aimed to test whether cataloging public T cell receptors could reveal signatures of past pathogen exposure. The study profiled the T cell repertoires of about 640 subjects by immunosequencing and related them to cytomegalovirus serostatus. In addition to the first cohort of approximately 670 subjects, a separate validation cohort of 130 or so different subjects was used. To predict cytomegalovirus infection status, the study brought together high-throughput TCR immunosequencing, statistical association of individual TCRs with disease status, and machine learning. To study patterns of TCR occurrence, a later analysis re-analyzed previously published TCR beta repertoires from 666 donors and added high-resolution HLA genotyping. The later analysis used no new phenotypic data to find candidate immune exposures, relying instead on TCR beta sequences and their occurrence across donors. In an earlier analysis of several hundred of the donors, high-throughput TCR beta sequencing was used to judge whether each TCR beta V gene segment behaved as functional or pseudogenic. Donor age, sex, ethnicity and CMV serostatus were collected together with the repertoire data. Genome-wide SNP genotypes for about three fifths of the roughly 670 donors were used in a later genetic analysis, which treated that subset as a discovery cohort. All discovery cohort repertoires had been generated on a single sequencing platform. HLA typing covered class I and class II loci at four-digit resolution. Typing coverage varied by locus: roughly 629-640 donors for A, B, C, DRB1 and DQB1; 500 to 550 for DQA1; around 610 for DPA1; approximately 450 for DPB1. About 5 DR-DQ haplotypes were handled as single units for association and clustering, since linkage in the cohort was strong. Among around 400 genotyped donors of the cohort, an average of about 240,000 unique TCR beta nucleotide sequences was sequenced per donor, of which about 18% were non-productive.

The paper's findings and limits, for the study overall: The cohort was sequenced for TCR beta chains only, and without alpha or paired-chain data the features that could be detected were limited. The sequencing pipeline was judged likely to have produced a cluster of highly shared sequence variants as a technical artifact. According to a later analysis, parvovirus B19, influenza, CMV and Epstein-Barr virus appeared linked to several top co-occurrence clusters. In an earlier analysis of fewer than 700 of the donors, most TCR beta V segments appeared in productive rearrangements about 87% or about 30% of the time, broadly matching IMGT annotations. Sequencing depth was assumed to be roughly uniform across donors in the presence/absence analyses, though that assumption may not hold. A further reported finding was that TCR beta sequences accurately predicted the HLA-A and HLA-B alleles for most subjects in the first cohort. Three of the identified cytomegalovirus-associated TCR beta chains were confirmed in vitro to be specific for cytomegalovirus antigens. CMV serostatus was the only immune exposure information available for the cohort. An association between a missense DCLRE1C variant and V-gene and J-gene trimming of TCR beta chains was found in a later genetic analysis and replicated in an independent cohort. While some public TCRs were present in many individuals, most TCR sequences turned up only very rarely across donors. The classifier was reported to diagnose cytomegalovirus status with high specificity and sensitivity in both the original and validation cohorts. In a later analysis, around 17,000 TCR beta sequences were associated with specific HLA alleles at a false discovery rate of 0.05. Because HLA typing was unavailable for some donors at each locus, only the typed subset was used in association tests. According to a later analysis, most CMV-associated TCR beta chains appeared to be HLA-restricted, and the HLA associations seemed to be driven largely by CMV exposure. Linkage disequilibrium might explain the correlated functional status among segregating V segments, but an unknown experimental factor could not be ruled out. When HLA alleles, especially DR and DQ, strongly co-occurred, TCR associations were difficult to assign to individual alleles. A total of some 180 TCR beta chains were listed by the study as associated with cytomegalovirus. Over 15 rarely observed V segments, including chromosome 9 orphons, were excluded from the earlier analysis of several hundred of the donors because counts were too low. According to a later genetic analysis, donors in an Asian-associated ancestry cluster had fewer N-insertions in productive TCRs than the roughly 700-donor mean. In a later analysis, the rate of TCR association differed among HLA loci, with DRB1 alleles having the most associated TCRs and HLA-C alleles having the fewest. The authors suggested that the approach could potentially be extended to other disease states and immunological phenotypes. The 87-base-pair reads could not distinguish some IMGT-functional V segments, including TRBV6-2 and TRBV6-3, so those segments were excluded. Compared with equally common non-associated chains, HLA-associated TCR beta chains in a later analysis were more clonally expanded and had lower generation probabilities.

The protocol used for the library was the immunoSEQ multiplex PCR assay. The multiplex PCR relied on a mix of 60 forward primers for TCR Vbeta segments and 13 reverse primers for TCR Jbeta segments. Amplification of the CDR3 region of rearranged TCR beta genes was performed with a multiplex PCR assay on genomic DNA. On the Illumina HiSeq System, the amplified TCR beta libraries were sequenced as 87-base-pair reads. As for how the authors treated the data: Across the roughly 640 repertoires, a later analysis counted some 80 million unique TCR beta chains, around 10 million of which were shared by at least two donors. To remove PCR and sequencing errors, raw reads were error-corrected and collapsed into unique sequences using a nearest-neighbor algorithm that merged closely related sequences. To assign V, D and J gene segments, CDR3 sequences were aligned to IMGT reference sequences. For a sequence to be retained, a match of at least six nucleotides was required to both a V gene segment and a J gene segment. A rearrangement counted as productive if the CDR3 had no stop codons and remained in frame with V and J, and every other rearrangement counted as non-productive. CDR3 was defined according to IMGT convention as the region running from the second conserved V-encoded cysteine to the conserved J-encoded phenylalanine. The earlier analysis of about 620 of the donors excluded sequences that lacked an unambiguous match to a single V gene segment. In an earlier analysis of some 590 of the donors, a V segment was called functional when productive rearrangements were above 56.7%, and segregating when the standard deviation between donors exceeded 5%. A statistical classification framework was developed to diagnose cytomegalovirus status using the catalog of TCR beta chain sequences. In a later analysis, TCR nucleotide sequences were compared against IMGT/GENE-DB human TR gene sequences so that V and J genes could be assigned. The TCRdist pipeline was used in a later analysis to assign CDR3 sequences and most-parsimonious VDJ recombination scenarios. A later analysis defined each TCR beta chain by its CDR3 amino acid sequence plus V-gene family, and excluded reads lacking a unique V-gene family. As a way to deal with suspected cross-contamination and a sequencing artifact, a later analysis dropped hundreds of nucleotide sequences that were highly shared and had low generation probability. A later analysis calculated a clonal expansion index for each public chain from normalized within-repertoire ranks of inferred template counts. In a later analysis, generation probabilities were computed with a VDJ recombination model fitted to out-of-frame rearrangements, and the resulting probabilities were checked against IGoR. In a later analysis, TCR-TCR, TCR-HLA and TCR-CMV co-occurrence was scored with hypergeometric tests, and a repertoire-size bias correction was applied to TCR pairs. To estimate false discovery rates, a later analysis permuted the HLA or CMV assignments 20 times. A later analysis grouped co-occurring TCRs with DBSCAN, adding TCRdist sequence similarity when clustering within HLA-allele-positive subsets. For co-occurrence clustering, repertoires with fewer than 30,000 or more than 120,000 public chains were excluded, along with about five repertoires with anomalous nucleotide sharing. The clones in this table, taken by TCRdb from immuneACCESS, are in-frame only. Not every clone is retained; where verified, under half of the shortfall comes from an unresolved V gene, and the cause of the rest is unknown. That table supplies the V and J calls and clone size; D and trimming were determined from the DNA. The sample profile shows around 150,000 clones; about 9.1% of them were found once. The ten largest clones represent about 7.5% of the sample.

The germline V gene supplies CDR1 SGHRS and CDR2 YFSETQ. The germline V and J ends show losses of 3 bases and 8 bases respectively, and no gene match explains 13 bases of the junction. The CDR3 sequence holds 15 residues, the cysteine and phenylalanine included. Just CDR3 DNA is preserved here, 45 bases in frame from base 1. This receptor was taken from a middle-aged woman in good health and CMV-seropositive. Sequenced input: PBMCs. Rearrangement joined TRBV5-1 to TRBJ1-2; 7 junctional bases match TRBD1. The encoded CDR3 is CASSSLLTGAGGYTF. The DNA reads TGCGCCAGCAGCTCCCTACTAACAGGGGCTGGGGGCTACACCTTC.